This TCR beta chain emerged from a study of blood T cell repertoires in COVID-19. The participants were between about 18 and 95 years old and came from 24 US areas. Germline V gene data show CDR1 as ENHRY and CDR2 as SYGVKD. This CDR3 spans 14 amino acids. The junction had 8 bases not matched to a gene; V was cut back by 6 bases and J by 8 bases. The method was immunoSEQ multiplex PCR; TCRdb's version includes in-frame clones alone and lacks a portion of them. The sample includes about 250,000 clones, approximately 84% of them seen just once. The TCR was taken from a man aged 18 to 29 who had recovered from COVID-19. The chain has TRBV10-3 and TRBJ1-4; 8 positions match TRBD1. Sequencing used PBMCs or T cells enriched from blood (not recorded which). CDR3 nucleotides: TGTGCCATCAGCCCGACAGGGGCCAGCGAAAAACTGTTTTTT. Residues: CAISPTGASEKLFF.